This is a list of T cell receptor beta chains from one sample in a study of T cells in Graves' hyperthyroidism and ophthalmopathy. Using its own MiXCR run on the multiplex PCR reads, TCRdb lists one record per CDR3 protein. Of 450,000 to 700,000 distinct CDR3 sequences listed, approximately 44% were seen once; the top ten hold more than 7%. The material sequenced was peripheral blood or thyroid tissue (not recorded which). The receptor set was obtained from a woman younger than 35 with Graves' hyperthyroidism. Both conserved end residues are part of each CDR3. D genes are given only for firm matches. Clone size is stated in some rows and not others, as once, few, many or a class when expanded.

D gene: -
V gene: TRBV12-5
J gene: TRBJ2-7
clone size: many
CDR3 protein: CASGLGISYEQYF
CDR3 DNA: TGTGCTAGTGGTTTGGGAATCTCCTACGAGCAGTACTTC

D gene: TRBD1
V gene: TRBV7-9
J gene: TRBJ1-2
clone size: -
CDR3 protein: CASSSEDRDGYTF
CDR3 DNA: TGTGCCAGCAGCTCGGAGGACAGGGATGGCTACACCTTC

D gene: -
V gene: TRBV7-2
J gene: TRBJ1-1
clone size: -
CDR3 protein: CASSQMGTVNTEAFF
CDR3 DNA: TGTGCCAGCAGCCAGATGGGGACGGTGAACACTGAAGCTTTCTTT

D gene: -
V gene: TRBV4-3
J gene: TRBJ1-4
clone size: many
CDR3 protein: CASSQDSGEKLFF
CDR3 DNA: TGCGCCAGCAGCCAAGACTCGGGGGAAAAACTGTTTTTT

D gene: -
V gene: TRBV29-1
J gene: TRBJ1-1
clone size: -
CDR3 protein: CSVRGGADMNTEAFF
CDR3 DNA: TGCAGCGTCCGAGGGGGGGCTGACATGAACACTGAAGCTTTCTTT

D gene: TRBD1
V gene: TRBV7-8
J gene: TRBJ2-7
clone size: -
CDR3 protein: CASSPPGTGEDEQYF
CDR3 DNA: TGTGCCAGCAGCCCCCCGGGGACAGGGGAGGACGAGCAGTACTTC

D gene: -
V gene: TRBV2
J gene: TRBJ2-2
clone size: few
CDR3 protein: CATEGGGRNTGELFF
CDR3 DNA: TGTGCCACCGAAGGAGGGGGCCGAAACACCGGGGAGCTGTTTTTT

D gene: -
V gene: TRBV20-1
J gene: TRBJ2-1
clone size: -
CDR3 protein: CSARDQRGRVHNEQFF
CDR3 DNA: TGCAGTGCTAGAGATCAACGGGGAAGGGTCCACAATGAGCAGTTCTTC

D gene: TRBD1
V gene: TRBV27
J gene: TRBJ1-2
clone size: -
CDR3 protein: CASRSFGTGIEGYTF
CDR3 DNA: TGTGCCAGCAGGAGCTTCGGGACAGGGATAGAGGGCTACACCTTC

D gene: TRBD2
V gene: TRBV6-2/TRBV6-3
J gene: TRBJ2-2
clone size: -
CDR3 protein: CASSPASGTYNEQFF
CDR3 DNA: TGTGCCAGCTCACCGGCTAGCGGGACCTACAATGAGCAGTTTTTT

D gene: -
V gene: TRBV9
J gene: TRBJ2-5
clone size: -
CDR3 protein: CASSLSGQIKNGETQYF
CDR3 DNA: TGTGCCAGCAGCCTTTCCGGGCAGATAAAGAATGGGGAGACCCAGTACTTC

D gene: TRBD2
V gene: TRBV15
J gene: TRBJ2-7
clone size: -
CDR3 protein: CATSSTATSDYSYEQYF
CDR3 DNA: TGTGCCACCAGCAGCACGGCGACTAGCGACTACTCCTACGAGCAGTACTTC

D gene: -
V gene: TRBV6-2/TRBV6-3
J gene: TRBJ1-1
clone size: many
CDR3 protein: CASSQAGAAEAFF
CDR3 DNA: TGTGCCAGCAGTCAGGCAGGGGCGGCTGAAGCTTTCTTT

D gene: -
V gene: TRBV10-3
J gene: TRBJ2-7
clone size: -
CDR3 protein: CAISEVTGDYNEQYF
CDR3 DNA: TGTGCCATCAGTGAGGTAACAGGGGACTACAATGAGCAGTACTTC

D gene: TRBD2
V gene: TRBV24-1
J gene: TRBJ2-3
clone size: -
CDR3 protein: CATSDPPGLAGLEDTQYF
CDR3 DNA: TGTGCCACCAGTGATCCCCCTGGGCTAGCGGGACTGGAAGATACGCAGTATTTT

D gene: -
V gene: TRBV5-1
J gene: TRBJ1-4
clone size: many
CDR3 protein: CASSFGSLNEKLFF
CDR3 DNA: TGCGCCAGCAGCTTTGGCAGTCTTAATGAAAAACTGTTTTTT